The 14 T cell receptor beta chains presented below share a single source sample, sequenced in a study of regulatory T cells in long-lasting Graves disease. iRepertoire HTBI primers and Arm-PCR of CDR3 regions built TCR beta libraries. MiXCR, run by TCRdb on the multiplex PCR reads, gives a single entry per CDR3 protein. The sample has 510,000 or so distinct CDR3 sequences; about 12% are singletons. As for time point: newly diagnosed GD, antithyroid drugs for less than 3 months. PBMC RNA served as the TCR library source. These records were also assigned to another study, of T cells in Graves' hyperthyroidism and ophthalmopathy.

The material sequenced was peripheral blood mononuclear cells (PBMCs), taken at new diagnosis, from a patient treated with antithyroid drugs. These receptors originate from a woman between 25 and 40 years old with Graves disease.

This clonotype showed up many times. The chain recombines TRBV30 with TRBJ2-1; D unresolved. The CDR3 contains 12 residues. V lost 0 bases and J 7 bases, leaving 7 bases between the germline ends. Per the germline V gene, CDR1 is GTSNPN and CDR2 is SVGIG (reference sequence). The CDR3 is CAWSVQGNEQFF. The CDR3 DNA is TGTGCCTGGAGTGTACAAGGAAATGAGCAGTTCTTC.

This chain connects TRBV11-2 to TRBJ2-1; 7 bases line up with TRBD2. This CDR3 comprises 14 residues. Per the germline V gene, CDR1 is SGHAT and CDR2 is FQNNGV. The trim removed 10 bases at V and 3 bases at J, leaving 9 bases unmatched. The CDR3 here is CATARREHYNEQFF. The CDR3, as DNA: TGTGCCACCGCCAGGCGGGAGCACTACAATGAGCAGTTCTTC.

This clonotype occurred many times. The chain uses TRBV2 and TRBJ2-7, with unresolved D. Per germline, CDR1 SNHLY and CDR2 FYNNEI. V shed 1 base and J shed 5 bases, with 3 bases lying between them. The CDR3 consists of 11 residues. The CDR3 nucleotides are TGTGCCAGCAGTGAAGTAAACGAGCAGTACTTC. Its protein product is CASSEVNEQYF.

This chain connects TRBV29-1 to TRBJ1-3; no definite D call. The CDR3 is 13 amino acids. Germline CDR1 SQVTM, CDR2 ANQGSEA. Trimming removed 4 bases from V and 1 base from J, with 8 bases in between. CDR3 coding DNA: TGCAGCGTTGGAAAGGATTCTGGAAACACCATATATTTT. It specifies CSVGKDSGNTIYF.

This chain's CDR3 is CASSRVIGTSGISTDTQYF. The CDR3 nucleotides read TGCGCCAGCAGCAGAGTAATCGGGACTAGCGGTATTAGCACAGATACGCAGTATTTT. The gene calls are TRBV4-3 and TRBJ2-3; 11 bases match TRBD2. The CDR3 has 19 amino acids. V was clipped by 5 bases and J by 0 bases; unmatched bases: 13. Germline CDR1 reads LGHNA; CDR2 reads YSLEER.

Concerning this clonotype itself: A clone one base away is much larger, so this may be a read error. This rearrangement joins TRBV27 to TRBJ2-7; no clear D. The CDR3 loop spans 14 amino acids. CDR1 is MNHEY, CDR2 SMNVEV, per germline (reference sequence). V lost 3 bases and J lost 7, with 16 bases in between. CDR3 residues: CASSLGSAYNEQYF. CDR3 nucleotide sequence: TGTGCCAGCAGTTTGGGGTCAGCGTACAATGAGCAGTACTTC.

This clonotype appeared many times. The gene calls are TRBV6-2 or TRBV6-3 and TRBJ2-1; no clear D gene. The CDR3 contains 15 residues. CDR1 and CDR2 from the germline V gene are MNHEY and SVGEGT. V was shortened by 0 bases and J by 6 bases, with 12 bases between the two germline ends. The CDR3 reads CASSYSTQPFNEQFF. For the CDR3, the DNA is TGTGCCAGCAGTTACTCGACACAGCCTTTCAATGAGCAGTTCTTC.

In its sample, this clonotype was seen many times. The chain uses TRBV30 and TRBJ2-1; D could derive from TRBD1 or TRBD2 (5 bases each). Germline V lookup: CDR1 GTSNPN, CDR2 SVGIG (reference sequence). This CDR3 region has 13 residues. V lost 4 bases and J 5 bases, leaving 12 bases between the germline ends. CDR3 DNA: TGTGCCTGGAATGAGGGACCCAACAATGAGCAGTTCTTC. Protein: CAWNEGPNNEQFF.

This clonotype was seen many times. This chain joins TRBV28 and TRBJ2-7, with 14 bases aligning to TRBD2. CDR3 length: 15 residues. Germline V lookup: CDR1 MDHEN, CDR2 SYDVKM. The CDR3 spells CATAPGLAGEKEQYF. CDR3 sequence (DNA): TGTGCTACCGCTCCGGGACTAGCGGGAGAAAAGGAGCAGTACTTC.

This sequence joins TRBV11-2 and TRBJ2-1; no clear D gene. The CDR3 is 12 amino acids. V lost 4 bases to trimming and J lost 9 bases, with 10 bases between them. Germline V lookup: CDR1 SGHAT, CDR2 FQNNGV. The CDR3 here is CASSYVGSEQFF. The CDR3, as DNA: TGTGCCAGCAGCTACGTGGGATCTGAGCAGTTCTTC.

This clonotype has ten or more counts. For the CDR3, the DNA is TGTGCCAGCAGCACGACTAGCCGAGGGTACGAGCAGTACTTC. It encodes CASSTTSRGYEQYF. The chain employs TRBV27 and TRBJ2-7; TRBD2 matches 7 bases. This CDR3 is 14 amino acids long. V was clipped by 6 bases and J by 4 bases; unmatched bases: 9. In germline, CDR1 is MNHEY, CDR2 SMNVEV (reference sequence).

This clonotype was detected many times. V gene TRBV20-1 combines with J gene TRBJ2-7, with TRBD2 identical over 13 bases. This CDR3 is 15 amino acids long. Germline trimming cut 4 bases from V and 2 bases from J; bases unmatched to any gene: 5. Germline CDR1 is DFQATT and CDR2 is SNEGSKA (reference sequence). The CDR3 here is CSAIGTSGTTYEQYF. CDR3 sequence (DNA): TGCAGTGCTATTGGGACTAGCGGGACAACCTACGAGCAGTACTTC.

This clonotype was seen repeatedly, ten times or more. The genes are TRBV3-1 and TRBJ2-2; D possibly matches TRBD1 or TRBD2 (5 bases each). Per the germline V gene, CDR1 is LGHDT and CDR2 is YNNKEL (reference sequence). The CDR3 has 17 residues. V was pared by 1 base and J by 0 bases, with 12 bases between. In nucleotides, the CDR3 is TGTGCCAGCAGCCAAGTCCCCGGGGCTACGAACACCGGGGAGCTGTTTTTT. Its protein product is CASSQVPGATNTGELFF.

V usage is TRBV11-2 and J usage is TRBJ2-5; 9 bases are a match to TRBD2. Germline V gene sequence: CDR1 SGHAT, CDR2 FQNNGV. V lost 1 base, J lost 0 bases, and 6 bases stayed unmatched. The CDR3 is 17 amino acids. The DNA of the CDR3 is TGTGCCAGCAGCTTAGGGAGACTAGCGGCGAACCAAGAGACCCAGTACTTC. This sequence encodes CASSLGRLAANQETQYF.